This T cell receptor beta chain was sequenced in a study of cytomegalovirus exposure and HLA in healthy donors. A note on this clone: What it recognizes is unknown.

The PCR made use of 60 Vbeta and 13 Jbeta primers. In the study's own analysis: The authors later counted around 80 million unique TCR beta chains, some 12 million of them shared. Measured with immunoSEQ multiplex PCR; TCRdb has only the in-frame clones, and not every one. V and J calls and clone size are as listed in that table; D and trimming were resolved from the DNA. This repertoire shows about 200,000 clones, 81% found once; its top ten account for around 3.6%. Trimming cost V 0 bases and J 1 base; bases outside gene matches: 4. The germline gives CDR1 MNHEY, CDR2 SVGAGI. The CDR3 extends over 16 amino acids. Study conclusions and caveats: The study had only CMV serostatus as immune exposure information.

The material sequenced was PBMCs. This chain joins TRBV6-5 and TRBJ2-7; 9 bases map to TRBD1. The origin of this receptor is a man aged 35 to 55 in good health and CMV-seropositive. CDR3 loop: CASSYSWGQGSYEQYF. CDR3 coding DNA: TGTGCCAGCAGTTACTCGTGGGGACAGGGTTCCTACGAGCAGTACTTC.